The rows below give T cell receptor beta chains drawn from one sample of a study of cytomegalovirus exposure and HLA in healthy donors. Libraries were prepared by immunoSEQ multiplex PCR; TCRdb keeps only in-frame clonotypes and omits some of them. The table shows around 300,000 clones, with around 65% occurring only once. Sequencing used PBMCs. These receptors were obtained from a female donor in good health and CMV-seronegative. Each CDR3 is given with its conserved first and last residue. A D gene is named only where the DNA matches it firmly.

J gene: TRBJ2-7; D gene: TRBD2; V gene: TRBV4-1; CDR3 protein: CASSQDWLAGGVEQYF
J gene: .; D gene: .; V gene: TRBV19; CDR3 protein: CASSIDYLNYEQYF
J gene: TRBJ2-1; D gene: TRBD2; V gene: TRBV7-2; CDR3 protein: CASSLALPASGFYNEQFF
J gene: TRBJ2-7; D gene: TRBD2; V gene: TRBV2; CDR3 protein: CASSVSLAGRTYEQYF
J gene: TRBJ1-1; D gene: TRBD1; V gene: TRBV28; CDR3 protein: CASSLQGQGALEAFF
J gene: TRBJ1-1; D gene: .; V gene: TRBV7-9; CDR3 protein: CASSLVWGLNTEAFF
J gene: TRBJ2-3; D gene: TRBD2; V gene: TRBV30; CDR3 protein: CAWSPGTSGSVDTQYF
J gene: TRBJ1-4; D gene: TRBD1; V gene: TRBV14; CDR3 protein: CASSLPAGTGNEKLFF
J gene: TRBJ2-2; D gene: TRBD1; V gene: TRBV6-8; CDR3 protein: CASSYLNRGSNTGELFF
J gene: TRBJ2-2; D gene: .; V gene: TRBV7-8; CDR3 protein: CASTEAGATNTGELFF
J gene: TRBJ2-1; D gene: TRBD2; V gene: TRBV7-2; CDR3 protein: CASSLGLAGNNEQFF
J gene: TRBJ2-3; D gene: .; V gene: TRBV5-1; CDR3 protein: CASSLAGRPADTQYF
J gene: TRBJ2-5; D gene: .; V gene: TRBV5-1; CDR3 protein: CASSIYQETQYF
J gene: TRBJ2-5; D gene: TRBD2; V gene: TRBV5-1; CDR3 protein: CASSLGIGLGYQETQYF
J gene: TRBJ1-5; D gene: .; V gene: TRBV30; CDR3 protein: CAWSVGNQPQHF
J gene: TRBJ2-1; D gene: TRBD1; V gene: TRBV10-1; CDR3 protein: CASSDRVDYNEQFF
J gene: TRBJ1-1; D gene: .; V gene: TRBV2; CDR3 protein: CASRESSMNTEAFF
J gene: TRBJ2-5; D gene: TRBD1; V gene: TRBV10-2; CDR3 protein: CASLQGSGIGEETQYF
J gene: TRBJ1-2; D gene: .; V gene: TRBV10-2; CDR3 protein: CASSDLGTVYGYTF
J gene: TRBJ2-7; D gene: TRBD2; V gene: TRBV6-5; CDR3 protein: CASSYSSRLAGDEQYF
J gene: TRBJ2-6; D gene: TRBD1; V gene: TRBV7-9; CDR3 protein: CASSSPGQHSGANVLTF
J gene: TRBJ2-7; D gene: .; V gene: TRBV27; CDR3 protein: CASSLSTASYEQYF
J gene: TRBJ2-1; D gene: TRBD2; V gene: TRBV9; CDR3 protein: CASSAPGGGLDEQFF
J gene: TRBJ2-2; D gene: .; V gene: TRBV2; CDR3 protein: CASSESARGAGELFF
J gene: TRBJ1-2; D gene: TRBD1; V gene: TRBV28; CDR3 protein: CASSSGQGGGYTF
J gene: TRBJ2-7; D gene: .; V gene: TRBV6-4; CDR3 protein: CASSLDRYSYEQYF
J gene: TRBJ2-3; D gene: TRBD2; V gene: TRBV5-4; CDR3 protein: CASSGTSGRAGGTDTQYF
J gene: TRBJ1-5; D gene: .; V gene: TRBV7-2; CDR3 protein: CASSPFGERQPQHF
J gene: TRBJ1-1; D gene: .; V gene: TRBV5-1; CDR3 protein: CASSFVNLNTEAFF
J gene: TRBJ2-7; D gene: .; V gene: TRBV6-6; CDR3 protein: CASSYSTRVQYF
J gene: TRBJ2-1; D gene: TRBD1; V gene: TRBV25-1; CDR3 protein: CASSEAGTGLGEQFF
J gene: TRBJ2-7; D gene: TRBD1; V gene: TRBV29-1; CDR3 protein: CSTSRTGSYEQYF
J gene: TRBJ2-5; D gene: TRBD2; V gene: TRBV29-1; CDR3 protein: CSVYNAGTSGEETQYF
J gene: TRBJ2-7; D gene: .; V gene: TRBV29-1; CDR3 protein: CSGLDSAYEQYF
J gene: TRBJ2-2; D gene: .; V gene: TRBV30; CDR3 protein: CAFTVGVPGELFF
J gene: TRBJ2-7; D gene: TRBD1; V gene: TRBV2; CDR3 protein: CASTGQGFYEQYF
J gene: TRBJ2-7; D gene: TRBD2; V gene: TRBV7-3; CDR3 protein: CASSPSGNGEQYF
J gene: TRBJ1-2; D gene: .; V gene: TRBV6-6; CDR3 protein: CASRLAGPNYGYTF
J gene: TRBJ2-2; D gene: .; V gene: TRBV18; CDR3 protein: CASSRQVNTGELFF
J gene: TRBJ1-1; D gene: .; V gene: TRBV11-2; CDR3 protein: CASSLPDSTEAFF
J gene: TRBJ2-1; D gene: TRBD2; V gene: TRBV7-9; CDR3 protein: CASSLYQARGVYNEQFF
J gene: TRBJ2-3; D gene: .; V gene: TRBV5-4; CDR3 protein: CASSLVRGATDTQYF
J gene: TRBJ1-6; D gene: .; V gene: TRBV27; CDR3 protein: CASKIGGPLNSPLHF
J gene: TRBJ2-5; D gene: .; V gene: TRBV7-9; CDR3 protein: CASSLEGYIQETQYF
J gene: TRBJ2-5; D gene: TRBD1; V gene: TRBV6-5; CDR3 protein: CASKRDRAQETQYF
J gene: TRBJ1-5; D gene: .; V gene: TRBV4-1; CDR3 protein: CASSQDRVIQPQHF
J gene: TRBJ2-7; D gene: TRBD1; V gene: TRBV19; CDR3 protein: CASSRTGLNYEQYF
J gene: TRBJ2-1; D gene: .; V gene: TRBV29-1; CDR3 protein: CSAAYNRGNEQFF
J gene: TRBJ2-1; D gene: .; V gene: TRBV9; CDR3 protein: CASSSWTFTYNEQFF
J gene: TRBJ2-1; D gene: TRBD2; V gene: TRBV10-1; CDR3 protein: CASSSGTISYNEQFF
J gene: TRBJ2-7; D gene: TRBD2; V gene: TRBV4-2; CDR3 protein: CASSQDTSGSYEQYF
J gene: TRBJ1-3; D gene: .; V gene: TRBV30; CDR3 protein: CAWSVLEGFMGYSGNTIYF
J gene: TRBJ2-2; D gene: .; V gene: TRBV27; CDR3 protein: CASSWWRAENTGELFF
J gene: .; D gene: TRBD1; V gene: TRBV29-1; CDR3 protein: CSALRTGTVSSYEQYF
J gene: TRBJ2-7; D gene: TRBD2; V gene: TRBV5-1; CDR3 protein: CASSKERLASSYEQYF